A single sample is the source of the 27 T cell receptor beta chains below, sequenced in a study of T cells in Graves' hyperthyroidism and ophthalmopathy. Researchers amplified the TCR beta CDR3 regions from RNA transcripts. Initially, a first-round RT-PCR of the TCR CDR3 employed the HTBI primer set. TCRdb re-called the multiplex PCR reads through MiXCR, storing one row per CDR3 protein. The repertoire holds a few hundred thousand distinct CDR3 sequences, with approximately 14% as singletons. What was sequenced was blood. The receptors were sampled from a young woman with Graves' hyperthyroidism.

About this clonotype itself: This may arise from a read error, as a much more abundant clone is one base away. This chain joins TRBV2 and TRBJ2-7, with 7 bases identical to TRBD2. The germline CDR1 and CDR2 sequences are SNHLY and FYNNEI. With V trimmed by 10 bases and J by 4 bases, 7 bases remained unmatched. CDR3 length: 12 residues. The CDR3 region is CATGGRAYEQYF. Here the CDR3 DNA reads TGTGCCACCGGAGGGAGGGCGTACGAGCAGTACTTC.

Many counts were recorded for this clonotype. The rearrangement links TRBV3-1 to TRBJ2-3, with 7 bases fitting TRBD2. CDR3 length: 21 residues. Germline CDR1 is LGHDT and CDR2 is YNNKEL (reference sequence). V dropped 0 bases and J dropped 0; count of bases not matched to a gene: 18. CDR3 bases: TGTGCCAGCAGCCAAGATCTATTCGGGCTAGCGGTGACCTCTAGCACAGATACGCAGTATTTT. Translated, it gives CASSQDLFGLAVTSSTDTQYF.

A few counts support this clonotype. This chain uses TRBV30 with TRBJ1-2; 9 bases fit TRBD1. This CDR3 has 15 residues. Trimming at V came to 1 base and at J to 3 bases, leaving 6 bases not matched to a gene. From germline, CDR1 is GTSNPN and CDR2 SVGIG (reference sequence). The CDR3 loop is CAWSEADRGDYGYTF. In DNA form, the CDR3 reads TGTGCCTGGAGTGAAGCTGACAGGGGGGACTATGGCTACACCTTC.

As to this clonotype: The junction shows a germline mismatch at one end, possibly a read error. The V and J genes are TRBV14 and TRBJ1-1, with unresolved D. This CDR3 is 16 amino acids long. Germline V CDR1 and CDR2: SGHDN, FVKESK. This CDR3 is CASGQAQPEWYTEAFF. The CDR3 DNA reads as TGTGCCAGCGGCCAAGCGCAGCCGGAGTGGTACACTGAAGCTTTCTTT.

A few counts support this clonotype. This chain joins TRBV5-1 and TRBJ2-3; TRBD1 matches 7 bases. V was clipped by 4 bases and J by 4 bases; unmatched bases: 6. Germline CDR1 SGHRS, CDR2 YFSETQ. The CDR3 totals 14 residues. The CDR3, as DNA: TGCGCCAGCAGCCCTGGGGACAGTTCAGATACGCAGTATTTT. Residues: CASSPGDSSDTQYF.

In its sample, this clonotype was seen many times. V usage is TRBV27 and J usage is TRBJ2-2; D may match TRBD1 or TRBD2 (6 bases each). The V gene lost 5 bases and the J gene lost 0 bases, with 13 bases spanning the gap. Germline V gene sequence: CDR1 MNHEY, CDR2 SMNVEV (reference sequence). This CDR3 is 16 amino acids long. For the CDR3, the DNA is TGTGCCAGCAGTGGAGGGGGACTCACGAACACCGGGGAGCTGTTTTTT. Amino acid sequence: CASSGGGLTNTGELFF.

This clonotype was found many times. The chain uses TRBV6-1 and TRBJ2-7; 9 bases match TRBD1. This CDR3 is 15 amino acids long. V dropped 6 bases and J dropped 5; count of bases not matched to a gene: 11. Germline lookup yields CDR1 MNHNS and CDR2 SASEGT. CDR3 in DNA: TGTGCCAGCAGATCACAGGGGGCGGGTTACCACGAGCAGTACTTC. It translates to CASRSQGAGYHEQYF.

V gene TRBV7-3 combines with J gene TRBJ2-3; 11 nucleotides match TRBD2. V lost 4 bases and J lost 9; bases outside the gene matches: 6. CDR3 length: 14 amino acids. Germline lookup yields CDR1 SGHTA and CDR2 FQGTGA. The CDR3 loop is CASSWGSGRATQYF. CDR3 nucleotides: TGTGCCAGCAGCTGGGGTAGCGGGAGGGCCACGCAGTATTTT.

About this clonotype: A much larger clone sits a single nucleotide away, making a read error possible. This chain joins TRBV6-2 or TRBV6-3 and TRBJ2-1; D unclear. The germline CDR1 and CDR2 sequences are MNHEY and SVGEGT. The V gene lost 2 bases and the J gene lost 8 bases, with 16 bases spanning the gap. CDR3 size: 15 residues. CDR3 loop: CASSYQGSTTYEQFF. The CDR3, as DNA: TGTGCCAGCAGTTACCAAGGGTCCACGACGTATGAGCAGTTCTTC.

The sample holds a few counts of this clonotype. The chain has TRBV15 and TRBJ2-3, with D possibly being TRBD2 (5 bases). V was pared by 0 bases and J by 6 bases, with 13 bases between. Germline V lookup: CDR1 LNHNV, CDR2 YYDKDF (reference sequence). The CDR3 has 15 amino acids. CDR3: CATSRDNRGIDTQYF. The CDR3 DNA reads TGTGCCACCAGCAGAGACAATCGGGGAATCGATACGCAGTATTTT.

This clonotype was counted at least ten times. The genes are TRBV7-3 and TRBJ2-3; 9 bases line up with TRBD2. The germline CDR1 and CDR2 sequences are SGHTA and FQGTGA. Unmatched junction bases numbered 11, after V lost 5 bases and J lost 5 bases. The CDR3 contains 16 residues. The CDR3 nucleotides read TGTGCCAGCAGCCCCCTTTCTAGCGGGAAATTAGATACGCAGTATTTT. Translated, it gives CASSPLSSGKLDTQYF.

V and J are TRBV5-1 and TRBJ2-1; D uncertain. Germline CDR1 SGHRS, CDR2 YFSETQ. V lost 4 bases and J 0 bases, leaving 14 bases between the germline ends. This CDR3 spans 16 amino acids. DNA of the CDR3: TGCGCCAGCAGCCAGAAACTGAGAAGCTCCTACAATGAGCAGTTCTTC. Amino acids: CASSQKLRSSYNEQFF. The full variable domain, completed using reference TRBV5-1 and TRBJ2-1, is KAGVTQTPRYLIKTRGQQVTLSCSPISGHRSVSWYQQTPGQGLQFLFEYFSETQRNKGNFPGRFSGRQFSNSRSEMNVSTLELGDSALYLCASSQKLRSSYNEQFFGPGTRLTVL.

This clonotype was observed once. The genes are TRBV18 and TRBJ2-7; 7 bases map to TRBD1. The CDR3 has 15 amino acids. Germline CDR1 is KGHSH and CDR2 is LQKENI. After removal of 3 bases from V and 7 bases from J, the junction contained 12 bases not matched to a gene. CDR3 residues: CASSPTGQVLGEQYV. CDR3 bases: TGTGCCAGCTCACCCACAGGACAGGTCCTAGGAGAGCAGTACGTC.

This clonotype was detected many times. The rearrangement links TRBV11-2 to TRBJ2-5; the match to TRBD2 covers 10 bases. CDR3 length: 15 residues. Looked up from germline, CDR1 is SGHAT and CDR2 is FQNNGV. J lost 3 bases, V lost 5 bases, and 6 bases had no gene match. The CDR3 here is CASSNLGLAKETQYF. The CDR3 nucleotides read TGTGCCAGCAGCAACCTGGGACTAGCGAAAGAGACCCAGTACTTC.

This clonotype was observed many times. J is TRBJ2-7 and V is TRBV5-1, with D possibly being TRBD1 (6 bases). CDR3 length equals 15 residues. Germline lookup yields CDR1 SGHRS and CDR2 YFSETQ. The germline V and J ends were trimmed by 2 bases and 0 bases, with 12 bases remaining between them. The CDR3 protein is CASSFRQGYSYEQYF. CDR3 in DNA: TGCGCCAGCAGCTTCCGGCAGGGGTACTCCTACGAGCAGTACTTC.

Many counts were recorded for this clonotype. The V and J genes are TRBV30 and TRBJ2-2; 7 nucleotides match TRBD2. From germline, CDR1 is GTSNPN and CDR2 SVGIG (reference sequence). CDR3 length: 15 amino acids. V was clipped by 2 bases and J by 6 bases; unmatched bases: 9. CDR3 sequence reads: CAWSRDGRSAGELFF. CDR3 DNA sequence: TGTGCCTGGAGTAGAGACGGGAGGAGCGCCGGGGAGCTGTTTTTT.

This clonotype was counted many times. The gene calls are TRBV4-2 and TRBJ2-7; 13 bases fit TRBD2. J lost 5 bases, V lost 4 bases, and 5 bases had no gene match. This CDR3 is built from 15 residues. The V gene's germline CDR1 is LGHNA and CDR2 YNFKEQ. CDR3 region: CASSPTSGRAHEQYF. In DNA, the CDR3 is TGTGCCAGCAGCCCAACTAGCGGGAGGGCTCACGAGCAGTACTTC.

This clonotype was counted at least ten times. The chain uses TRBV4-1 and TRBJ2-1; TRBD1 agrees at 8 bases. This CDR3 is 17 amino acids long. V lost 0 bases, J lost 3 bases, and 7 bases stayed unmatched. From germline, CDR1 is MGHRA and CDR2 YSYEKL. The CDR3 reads CASSQDLKDRDYNEQFF. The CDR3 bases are TGCGCCAGCAGCCAAGATCTAAAGGACAGGGACTACAATGAGCAGTTCTTC.

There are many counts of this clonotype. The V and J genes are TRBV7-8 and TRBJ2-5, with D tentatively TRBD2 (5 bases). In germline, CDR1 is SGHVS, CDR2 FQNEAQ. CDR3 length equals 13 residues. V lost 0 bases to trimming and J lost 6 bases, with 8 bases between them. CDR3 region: CASSLAGSKTQYF. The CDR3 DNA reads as TGTGCCAGCAGCTTAGCAGGGAGCAAGACCCAGTACTTC.

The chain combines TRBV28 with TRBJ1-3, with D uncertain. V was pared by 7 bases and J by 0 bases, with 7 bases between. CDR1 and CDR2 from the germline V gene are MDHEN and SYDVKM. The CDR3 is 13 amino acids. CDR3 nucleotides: TGTGCCAGCACTCGTAGCTCTGGAAACACCATATATTTT. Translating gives CASTRSSGNTIYF.

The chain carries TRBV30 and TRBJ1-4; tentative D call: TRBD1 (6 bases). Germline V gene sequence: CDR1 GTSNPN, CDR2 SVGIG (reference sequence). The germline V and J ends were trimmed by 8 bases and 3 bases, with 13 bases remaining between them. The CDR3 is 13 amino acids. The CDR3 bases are TGTGCCGCGTGGGGGCAGCCTAATGAAAAACTGTTTTTT. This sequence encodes CAAWGQPNEKLFF.

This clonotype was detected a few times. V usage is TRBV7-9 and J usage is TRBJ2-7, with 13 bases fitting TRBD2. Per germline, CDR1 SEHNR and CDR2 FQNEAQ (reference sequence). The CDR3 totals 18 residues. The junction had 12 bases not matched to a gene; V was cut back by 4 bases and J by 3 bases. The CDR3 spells CASSSGLAGEILLYEQYF. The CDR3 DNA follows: TGTGCCAGCAGCTCAGGACTAGCGGGAGAGATTTTACTCTACGAGCAGTACTTC.

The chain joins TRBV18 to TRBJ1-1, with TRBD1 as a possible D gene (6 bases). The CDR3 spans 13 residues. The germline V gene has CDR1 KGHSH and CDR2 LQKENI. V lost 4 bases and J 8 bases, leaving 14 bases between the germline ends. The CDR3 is CASSRRGWAEAFF. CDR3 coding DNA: TGTGCCAGCTCACGAAGGGGGTGGGCCGAAGCTTTCTTT.

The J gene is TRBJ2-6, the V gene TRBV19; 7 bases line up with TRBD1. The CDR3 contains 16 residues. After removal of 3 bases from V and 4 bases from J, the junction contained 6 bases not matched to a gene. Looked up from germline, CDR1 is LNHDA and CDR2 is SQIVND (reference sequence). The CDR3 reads CASSIPGGEGANVLTF. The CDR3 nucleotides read TGTGCCAGTAGTATCCCAGGGGGTGAAGGGGCCAACGTCCTGACTTTC. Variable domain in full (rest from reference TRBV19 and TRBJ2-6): DGGITQSPKYLFRKEGQNVTLSCEQNLNHDAMYWYRQDPGQGLRLIYYSQIVNDFQKGDIAEGYSVSREKKESFPLTVTSAQKNPTAFYLCASSIPGGEGANVLTFGAGSRLTVL.

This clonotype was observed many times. The CDR3 protein is CAWGQGSGELFF. In nucleotides, the CDR3 is TGTGCCTGGGGACAGGGATCCGGGGAGCTGTTTTTT. The chain links TRBV30 to TRBJ2-2; 8 nucleotides align to TRBD1. The junction had 2 bases not matched to a gene; V was cut back by 5 bases and J by 6 bases. The CDR3 is 12 residues long. Per germline, CDR1 GTSNPN and CDR2 SVGIG (reference sequence).

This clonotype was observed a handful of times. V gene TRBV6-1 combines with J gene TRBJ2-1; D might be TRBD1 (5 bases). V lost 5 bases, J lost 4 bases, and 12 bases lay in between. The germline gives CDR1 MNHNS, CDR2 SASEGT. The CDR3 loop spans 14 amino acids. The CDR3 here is CASSPNTGYNEQFF. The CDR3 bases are TGTGCCAGCAGTCCTAATACAGGATACAATGAGCAGTTCTTC.

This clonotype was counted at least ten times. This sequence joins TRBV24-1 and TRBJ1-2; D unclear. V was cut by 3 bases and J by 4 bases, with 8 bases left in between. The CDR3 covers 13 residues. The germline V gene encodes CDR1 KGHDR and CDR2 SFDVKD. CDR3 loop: CATSDDTSYGYTF. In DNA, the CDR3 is TGTGCCACCAGTGATGACACTAGCTATGGCTACACCTTC.